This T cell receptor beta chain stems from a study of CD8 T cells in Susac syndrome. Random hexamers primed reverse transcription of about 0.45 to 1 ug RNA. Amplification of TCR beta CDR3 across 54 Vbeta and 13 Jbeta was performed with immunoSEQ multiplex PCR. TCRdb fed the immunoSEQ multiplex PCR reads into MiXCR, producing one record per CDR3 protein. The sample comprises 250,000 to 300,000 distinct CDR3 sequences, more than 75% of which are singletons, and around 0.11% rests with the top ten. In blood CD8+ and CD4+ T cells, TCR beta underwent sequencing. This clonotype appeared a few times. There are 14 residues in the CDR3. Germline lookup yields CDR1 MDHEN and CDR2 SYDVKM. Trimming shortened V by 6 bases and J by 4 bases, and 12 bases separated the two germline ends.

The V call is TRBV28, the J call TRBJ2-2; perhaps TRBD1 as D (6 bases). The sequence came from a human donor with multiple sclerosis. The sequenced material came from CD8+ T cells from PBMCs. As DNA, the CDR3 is TGTGCCAGCAGCTTAGTAGGGGGCACCGGGGAGCTGTTTTTT. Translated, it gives CASSLVGGTGELFF. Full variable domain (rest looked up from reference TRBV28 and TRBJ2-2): DVKVTQSSRYLVKRTGEKVFLECVQDMDHENMFWYRQDPGLGLRLIYFSYDVKMKEKGDIPEGYSVSREKKERFSLILESASTNQTSMYLCASSLVGGTGELFFGEGSRLTVL.